A single sample gave rise to the 27 T cell receptor beta chains below, sequenced in a study of T cell changes during pregnancy in multiple sclerosis. Assay used: immunoSEQ multiplex PCR; TCRdb lists only in-frame clones, some missing. This table holds about 40,000 clones, roughly nine tenths found once. The sequencing here drew on peripheral blood, taken before pregnancy. The receptor set was obtained from a female donor with multiple sclerosis, enrolled in a pregnancy study.

J is TRBJ2-1 and V is TRBV29-1; the match to TRBD2 covers 8 bases. In germline, CDR1 is SQVTM, CDR2 ANQGSEA. Germline trimming cut 4 bases from V and 3 bases from J; bases unmatched to any gene: 2. The CDR3 consists of 13 residues. CDR3 coding DNA: TGCAGCGTTGGCACTAGCGGCTACAATGAGCAGTTCTTC. Translated, it gives CSVGTSGYNEQFF.

A word on this clone: Other DNA sequences in the same sample also yield this CDR3. V gene TRBV5-1 combines with J gene TRBJ2-1; 9 bases align to TRBD1. V shed 2 bases, J shed 7 bases, and the junction held 1 base outside the gene matches. CDR1 is SGHRS and CDR2 is YFSETQ in the germline V gene. The CDR3 sequence is 13 residues long. CDR3 residues: CASSFGQGNEQFF. DNA of the CDR3: TGCGCCAGCAGCTTTGGACAGGGGAATGAGCAGTTCTTC.

V usage is TRBV5-1 and J usage is TRBJ2-7; a possible D gene is TRBD1 (5 bases). V gave up 4 bases and J gave up 10 bases, with 15 bases separating them. Germline V gene lookup returns CDR1 SGHRS and CDR2 YFSETQ. This CDR3 contains 12 residues. The CDR3 sequence: CASSPLRARQYF. CDR3 sequence (DNA): TGCGCCAGCAGCCCGCTCAGGGCCCGCCAGTACTTC.

The chain employs TRBV2 and TRBJ1-4; possibly TRBD1 for D (5 bases). Germline V gene sequence: CDR1 SNHLY, CDR2 FYNNEI. This CDR3 is 15 amino acids long. Trimming pared 1 base from V and 8 bases from J, leaving 14 bases between. CDR3 sequence reads: CASSEGGSTWEKLFF. DNA for the CDR3: TGTGCCAGCAGTGAAGGGGGCAGCACGTGGGAAAAACTGTTTTTT.

This clone is a singleton in its sample. This chain connects TRBV5-1 to TRBJ1-2; no clear D gene. Germline V CDR1 and CDR2: SGHRS, YFSETQ. V lost 6 bases to trimming and J lost 8 bases, with 26 bases between them. The CDR3 covers 16 residues. The CDR3 reads CASTPYGGSPVRGYTF. The CDR3 DNA follows: TGCGCCAGCACCCCCTACGGCGGGTCCCCGGTCAGGGGCTACACCTTC.

Concerning this clone: This same CDR3 is encoded by further DNA sequences in the sample. This sequence joins TRBV2 and TRBJ2-7, with TRBD2 matching over 8 bases. CDR3 length: 15 residues. Trimming removed 3 bases from V and 0 bases from J; junction bases left unmatched: 4. CDR1 is SNHLY and CDR2 is FYNNEI in the germline V gene. The chain's CDR3 is CASSELAGLSYEQYF. The CDR3 DNA reads as TGTGCCAGCAGTGAGCTAGCGGGCCTCTCCTACGAGCAGTACTTC.

J is TRBJ1-3 and V is TRBV5-5, with 7 bases lining up with TRBD1. Germline CDR1 SGHKS, CDR2 YYEKEE (reference sequence). The V segment lost 0 bases and the J segment 2 bases; nucleotides outside the gene matches: 2. This CDR3 has 15 residues. Here the CDR3 DNA reads TGTGCCAGCAGCTTGGATGGGACAGCTGGAAACACCATATATTTT. Translating gives CASSLDGTAGNTIYF.

This chain uses TRBV30 with TRBJ1-2; tentatively, D is TRBD1 (6 bases). Per germline, CDR1 GTSNPN and CDR2 SVGIG (reference sequence). CDR3 length: 11 amino acids. Deletions cut 5 bases from V and 4 bases from J, with 8 bases between. CDR3 nucleotides: TGTGCCTGGCTGACAGGCTATGGCTACACCTTC. This translates into CAWLTGYGYTF. Full variable domain (outside the CDR3, taken from reference TRBV30 and TRBJ1-2): SQTIHQWPATLVQPVGSPLSLECTVEGTSNPNLYWYRQAAGRGLQLLFYSVGIGQISSEVPQNLSASRPQDRQFILSSKKLLLSDSGFYLCAWLTGYGYTFGSGTRLTVV.

This clone was seen only once. The chain is built from TRBV9 and TRBJ2-7; 7 nucleotides match TRBD2. Per germline, CDR1 SGDLS and CDR2 YYNGEE. The CDR3 extends over 15 amino acids. Trimming took 0 bases from V and 2 from J; bases not matched to a gene: 5. CDR3 in amino acids: CASSVDPSGAYEQYF. For the CDR3, the DNA is TGTGCCAGCAGCGTAGATCCTAGCGGAGCCTACGAGCAGTACTTC.

The rearrangement joins TRBV19 to TRBJ2-1; tentative D call: TRBD1 (6 bases). The CDR3 is made up of 14 amino acids. Germline values: CDR1 LNHDA, CDR2 SQIVND (reference sequence). V lost 7 bases and J 8 bases, leaving 18 bases between the germline ends. This CDR3 reads CASISGDISDEQFF. Written as DNA, the CDR3 is TGTGCCAGTATCTCCGGGGACATTTCCGATGAGCAGTTCTTC.

The J gene is TRBJ2-3, the V gene TRBV7-2, with 7 nucleotides matching TRBD2. The V gene end was trimmed by 5 bases and the J gene end by 5 bases; junction bases not matched to a gene: 7. CDR1 is SGHTA, CDR2 FQGNSA, per germline. The CDR3 runs 14 residues. The CDR3 DNA follows: TGTGCCAGCAGCCCGGGCGGGAGCCAAGATACGCAGTATTTT. Its translation is CASSPGGSQDTQYF.

The J gene is TRBJ1-4, the V gene TRBV10-3, with TRBD1 as a possible D gene (6 bases). CDR3 length equals 13 residues. The V and J ends lost 10 bases and 7 bases respectively, with 16 bases between them. Germline-derived CDR1 and CDR2 are ENHRY and SYGVKD. The CDR3 loop is CATRGGASEKLFF. The CDR3, as DNA: TGTGCCACCCGGGGGGGGGCTAGTGAAAAACTGTTTTTT.

The CDR3 DNA is TGTGCCAGCAGCCATAGCGGGAACGCTTACAATGAGCAGTTCTTC. Translation gives CASSHSGNAYNEQFF. The chain carries TRBV4-2 and TRBJ2-1; 8 nucleotides agree with TRBD2. In germline, CDR1 is LGHNA, CDR2 YNFKEQ. V trimming: 3 bases; J trimming: 4 bases; junction bases outside the gene matches: 5. CDR3 length: 15 amino acids.

The chain links TRBV10-3 to TRBJ1-4; a possible D gene is TRBD1 (5 bases). V was pared by 10 bases and J by 4 bases, with 16 bases between. Germline CDR1 ENHRY, CDR2 SYGVKD. The CDR3 covers 14 residues. The CDR3 loop reads CASSRGTVNEKLFF. The CDR3 region has the DNA TGTGCCAGTAGCCGCGGGACGGTTAATGAAAAACTGTTTTTT.

V usage is TRBV5-1 and J usage is TRBJ2-7; 7 nucleotides agree with TRBD2. The CDR3 is 14 amino acids. Trimming cost V 3 bases and J 6 bases; bases outside gene matches: 9. The germline V gene encodes CDR1 SGHRS and CDR2 YFSETQ. The CDR3: CASSWGATSSEQYF. CDR3 DNA sequence: TGCGCCAGCAGCTGGGGCGCGACTAGCAGCGAGCAGTACTTC.

The V and J genes are TRBV10-3 and TRBJ1-2; 7 nucleotides match TRBD1. Germline CDR1 is ENHRY and CDR2 is SYGVKD. The CDR3 length is 15 residues. J gave up 2 bases and V 5 bases, and 8 bases lay outside the gene matches. CDR3 region: CAISNDRVSNYGYTF. For the CDR3, the DNA is TGTGCCATCAGTAACGACAGGGTCTCAAACTATGGCTACACCTTC.

This chain joins TRBV25-1 and TRBJ1-1; 8 positions agree with TRBD1. CDR3 length: 13 amino acids. Per the germline V gene, CDR1 is MGHDK and CDR2 is SYGVNS. V was clipped by 6 bases and J by 5 bases; unmatched bases: 5. CDR3 DNA: TGTGCCAGCAGGCCACAGGGGGGGACTGAAGCTTTCTTT. Encoded protein: CASRPQGGTEAFF.

The rearrangement joins TRBV7-2 to TRBJ2-4; a weak D match, TRBD1 (5 bases). The germline V gene has CDR1 SGHTA and CDR2 FQGNSA. The germline V and J ends were trimmed by 8 bases and 6 bases, with 8 bases remaining between them. The CDR3 is 11 amino acids. CDR3 in amino acids: CASDRGNIQYF. CDR3 DNA sequence: TGTGCCAGCGACAGAGGAAACATTCAGTACTTC.

The genes are TRBV7-9 and TRBJ1-4; 10 nucleotides line up with TRBD1. This CDR3 spans 16 amino acids. Germline loops: CDR1 SEHNR, CDR2 FQNEAQ (reference sequence). Unmatched junction bases numbered 3, after V lost 5 bases and J lost 0 bases. For the CDR3, the DNA is TGTGCCAGCAGCCTCGGACAGGGGGCAACTAATGAAAAACTGTTTTTT. This gives the protein CASSLGQGATNEKLFF.

The chain couples TRBV29-1 to TRBJ2-5; a possible D gene is TRBD1 (5 bases). Germline V gene sequence: CDR1 SQVTM, CDR2 ANQGSEA. V was trimmed by 4 bases and J by 2 bases, leaving 11 bases between them. The CDR3 loop spans 13 amino acids. CDR3 nucleotides: TGCAGCGTTGTAAAGGGGCGACAAGAGACCCAGTACTTC. Protein product: CSVVKGRQETQYF.

This clone was seen just once. The chain links TRBV5-4 to TRBJ2-5, with TRBD2 identical over 9 bases. V trimming: 3 bases; J trimming: 7 bases; junction bases outside the gene matches: 10. The germline gives CDR1 SGHNT, CDR2 YYREEE (reference sequence). This CDR3 is 15 amino acids long. The CDR3 here is CASSWAGAGGGTQYF. DNA of the CDR3: TGTGCCAGCAGCTGGGCCGGGGCGGGAGGGGGGACCCAGTACTTC.

The chain links TRBV7-6 to TRBJ2-7, with D perhaps TRBD2 (5 bases). The germline CDR1 and CDR2 sequences are SGHVS and FNYEAQ. V dropped 4 bases and J dropped 5 bases, with 9 bases sitting between them. The CDR3 runs 12 residues. The CDR3 DNA reads as TGTGCCAGCAGCTCGGACTTGAACGAGCAGTACTTC. This sequence encodes CASSSDLNEQYF.

The chain has TRBV7-2 and TRBJ2-3; 8 bases fit TRBD2. CDR1 and CDR2 (germline): SGHTA, FQGNSA. The CDR3 totals 16 residues. With V trimmed by 1 base and J by 2 bases, 5 bases remained unmatched. CDR3: CASSLGALADTDTQYF. CDR3 sequence (DNA): TGTGCCAGCAGCTTAGGGGCACTAGCGGACACAGATACGCAGTATTTT.

The chain carries TRBV27 and TRBJ2-7; D possibly corresponds to TRBD1 (5 bases). The CDR3 covers 15 residues. Looked up from germline, CDR1 is MNHEY and CDR2 is SMNVEV (reference sequence). Trimming cost V 6 bases and J 0 bases, with 15 bases left between them. CDR3 residues: CASRLMWGDSYEQYF. The CDR3, as DNA: TGTGCCAGCAGACTAATGTGGGGCGACTCCTACGAGCAGTACTTC.

The rearrangement joins TRBV7-9 to TRBJ1-2; unclear D gene. The CDR3 extends over 13 amino acids. Trimming left V 2 bases short and J 1 base short, with 5 bases between. CDR1 is SEHNR, CDR2 FQNEAQ, per germline (reference sequence). The CDR3 loop is CASSLSDNYGYTF. As DNA, the CDR3 is TGTGCCAGCAGCTTATCAGATAACTATGGCTACACCTTC.

The J gene is TRBJ1-4, the V gene TRBV6-1; a possible D gene is TRBD1 (6 bases). CDR3 length: 15 amino acids. The V gene lost 0 bases and the J gene lost 7 bases, with 12 bases spanning the gap. Per germline, CDR1 MNHNS and CDR2 SASEGT. The CDR3 is CASSEAGGSVEKLFF. CDR3 in DNA: TGTGCCAGCAGTGAAGCAGGGGGTAGTGTTGAAAAACTGTTTTTT.

V is TRBV27 and J is TRBJ2-7, with 10 bases matching TRBD1. This CDR3 contains 16 residues. The V segment lost 5 bases and the J segment 5 bases; nucleotides outside the gene matches: 12. Germline V gene lookup returns CDR1 MNHEY and CDR2 SMNVEV (reference sequence). The CDR3 DNA sequence: TGTGCCAGCAGTCAGATTCCGGGACAGGGGTGGGACGAGCAGTACTTC. This codes for CASSQIPGQGWDEQYF.